The 18 T cell receptor beta chains given below trace back to one sample, sequenced in a study of beta chain features in type 1 diabetes. Isolated RNA was reverse transcribed in full, so expressed TCRB transcripts were sequenced. Generated by immunoSEQ multiplex PCR, the TCRdb table keeps only in-frame clones and is missing some. The sample contains about half a million clones, about an eighth of which appear only once. The material sequenced was naive CD4+ T cells from blood. These receptors originate from a woman under 30 in good health.

This clone has a handful of counts. The chain is built from TRBV7-9 and TRBJ2-7; TRBD1 matches 7 bases. V was clipped by 8 bases and J by 7 bases; unmatched bases: 20. The V gene's germline CDR1 is SEHNR and CDR2 FQNEAQ (reference sequence). The CDR3 consists of 16 residues. The CDR3 here is CASAYNERTGGLEQYF. The CDR3 DNA is TGTGCCAGCGCCTACAATGAAAGGACAGGTGGCTTGGAGCAGTACTTC.

This clone has just a few counts. The rearrangement uses TRBV5-1 and TRBJ1-4, with D uncertain. The V end was cut by 1 base, the J end by 5 bases, with 12 bases between. The CDR3 is made up of 15 amino acids. Per the germline V gene, CDR1 is SGHRS and CDR2 is YFSETQ. Here the CDR3 reads CASSLLTVGNEKLFF. The CDR3 region has the DNA TGCGCCAGCAGCTTGCTAACCGTGGGGAATGAAAAACTGTTTTTT.

CDR3 residues: CASSPQPLGEQYF. For the CDR3, the DNA is TGTGCCAGCAGCCCCCAGCCTTTGGGCGAGCAGTACTTC. V and J are TRBV7-2 and TRBJ2-7; no clear D. V dropped 5 bases and J dropped 6 bases, with 14 bases sitting between them. The length of the CDR3 is 13 residues. CDR1 SGHTA and CDR2 FQGNSA come from the germline V gene.

This clone has just a few counts. J is TRBJ2-5 and V is TRBV20-1; D unclear. The germline V and J ends were trimmed by 8 bases and 5 bases, with 12 bases remaining between them. The V gene's germline CDR1 is DFQATT and CDR2 SNEGSKA (reference sequence). The CDR3 covers 11 residues. CDR3 loop: CSPKGSETQYF. The DNA for the CDR3 is TGCAGTCCCAAGGGATCGGAGACCCAGTACTTC.

This clone was observed a few times. The same CDR3 is also encoded by other DNA sequences in this sample. This chain joins TRBV29-1 and TRBJ2-1; D remains unclear. The CDR3 is 12 amino acids. Per the germline V gene, CDR1 is SQVTM and CDR2 is ANQGSEA. V was cut by 4 bases and J by 3 bases, with 7 bases left in between. This CDR3 reads CSVVAVYNEQFF. The CDR3 DNA is TGCAGCGTTGTGGCGGTCTACAATGAGCAGTTCTTC.

This clone was seen ten or more times. This sequence joins TRBV14 and TRBJ2-7, with 7 nucleotides matching TRBD1. This CDR3 has 13 residues. Germline CDR1 SGHDN, CDR2 FVKESK. V was clipped by 5 bases and J by 4 bases; unmatched bases: 5. This CDR3 reads CASSYGTAYEQYV. The DNA of the CDR3 is TGTGCCAGCAGCTACGGGACAGCTTACGAGCAGTACGTC.

This clone appeared a few times. V gene TRBV29-1 combines with J gene TRBJ1-1; D call uncertain. The CDR3 is 12 amino acids. V gave up 1 base and J gave up 3 bases, with 6 bases separating them. CDR1 is SQVTM, CDR2 ANQGSEA, per germline. The CDR3 nucleotides are TGCAGCGTTGAAGTGGCTCACACTGAAGCTTTCTTT. It encodes CSVEVAHTEAFF.

The chain links TRBV18 to TRBJ1-2; D not resolved. Germline V gene sequence: CDR1 KGHSH, CDR2 LQKENI. The ends were cut back, 2 bases at V and 8 bases at J, with 6 bases in the middle. The CDR3 length is 11 residues. The CDR3 region is CASSPGLGYTF. The CDR3 nucleotides read TGTGCCAGCTCACCAGGTCTAGGCTACACCTTC.

This clone was detected a few times. The chain joins TRBV7-3 to TRBJ2-1; D gene unclear. V lost 1 base and J 9 bases, leaving 7 bases between the germline ends. Germline-derived CDR1 and CDR2 are SGHTA and FQGTGA. There are 12 residues in the CDR3. The CDR3 nucleotides are TGTGCCAGCAGCTTAATGCGTAGTGAGCAGTTCTTC. As protein: CASSLMRSEQFF.

The genes are TRBV28 and TRBJ2-1; 9 bases are shared with TRBD1. This CDR3 region has 17 residues. Germline assignment: CDR1 MDHEN and CDR2 SYDVKM. With 5 bases clipped from V and 9 bases from J, the junction kept 17 bases outside the gene matches. CDR3 amino acids: CASSPNPGTGQSGEQFF. Here the CDR3 DNA reads TGTGCCAGCAGTCCCAACCCCGGGACAGGGCAAAGCGGTGAGCAGTTCTTC.

The genes are TRBV13 and TRBJ1-2; D uncertain. The CDR3 is made up of 15 amino acids. CDR1 PRHDT and CDR2 FYEKMQ come from the germline V gene (reference sequence). V was cut by 2 bases and J by 0 bases, with 10 bases left in between. CDR3 coding DNA: TGTGCCAGCAGCTTATTGGAGACCACTAACTATGGCTACACCTTC. Translation: CASSLLETTNYGYTF.

This clone was observed at least ten times. This rearrangement joins TRBV7-9 to TRBJ2-7; D ambiguous. Germline CDR1 and CDR2: SEHNR and FQNEAQ (reference sequence). The CDR3 totals 11 residues. V shed 5 bases and J shed 5 bases, with 7 bases lying between them. The CDR3 coding sequence is TGTGCCAGCAGCCCTAGGGACGAGCAGTACTTC. Encoded protein: CASSPRDEQYF.

The chain has TRBV9 and TRBJ2-1, with 7 bases fitting TRBD2. Germline-derived CDR1 and CDR2 are SGDLS and YYNGEE. This CDR3 comprises 15 residues. With V trimmed by 0 bases and J by 7 bases, 7 bases remained unmatched. CDR3 region: CASSVAGGGGNEQFF. Here the CDR3 DNA reads TGTGCCAGCAGCGTAGCGGGAGGTGGGGGGAATGAGCAGTTCTTC.

The chain is built from TRBV7-3 and TRBJ2-1, with D perhaps matching TRBD1 (6 bases). The V gene's germline CDR1 is SGHTA and CDR2 FQGTGA. There are 16 residues in the CDR3. V was clipped by 1 base and J by 1 base, with 11 bases between them. The chain's CDR3 is CASSLRSQGSYNEQFF. The DNA for the CDR3 is TGTGCCAGCAGCTTAAGGTCCCAGGGGTCCTACAATGAGCAGTTCTTC.

This chain's CDR3 is CASSLRAGTSSPLHF. CDR3 DNA: TGCGCCAGCAGCTTGAGGGCAGGGACAAGTTCACCCCTCCACTTT. The rearrangement links TRBV5-1 to TRBJ1-6, with D possibly matching TRBD1 (6 bases). V lost 1 base and J 9 bases, leaving 14 bases between the germline ends. In germline, CDR1 is SGHRS, CDR2 YFSETQ. This CDR3 spans 15 amino acids. Together with reference TRBV5-1 and TRBJ1-6, the CDR3 gives the full variable domain: KAGVTQTPRYLIKTRGQQVTLSCSPISGHRSVSWYQQTPGQGLQFLFEYFSETQRNKGNFPGRFSGRQFSNSRSEMNVSTLELGDSALYLCASSLRAGTSSPLHFGNGTRLTVT.

This clone was recorded a few times. The rearrangement links TRBV12-5 to TRBJ2-5; D might be TRBD1 (5 bases). The CDR3 covers 14 residues. V was trimmed by 2 bases and J by 7 bases, leaving 14 bases between them. Germline V lookup: CDR1 LGHNT, CDR2 FRNRAP. The CDR3 spells CASGLFLRDVTQYF. CDR3 nucleotides: TGTGCTAGTGGTTTGTTCCTCAGGGATGTGACCCAGTACTTC.

This clone was seen a handful of times. The gene calls are TRBV2 and TRBJ2-1; 7 bases are shared with TRBD1. V lost 4 bases to trimming and J lost 5 bases; unmatched junction nucleotides: 8. Germline CDR1 SNHLY, CDR2 FYNNEI. This CDR3 contains 15 residues. The CDR3 nucleotides read TGTGCCAGCAGTGGAGAGAGGGGGCGGAACAATGAGCAGTTCTTC. Its protein product is CASSGERGRNNEQFF.

The rearrangement links TRBV29-1 to TRBJ1-1; D gene uncertain. Looked up from germline, CDR1 is SQVTM and CDR2 is ANQGSEA. The germline V and J ends were trimmed by 4 bases and 5 bases, with 17 bases remaining between them. CDR3 size: 14 residues. CDR3 loop: CSVVELGSRTEAFF. The CDR3, as DNA: TGCAGCGTTGTTGAGCTGGGTTCTAGGACTGAAGCTTTCTTT.